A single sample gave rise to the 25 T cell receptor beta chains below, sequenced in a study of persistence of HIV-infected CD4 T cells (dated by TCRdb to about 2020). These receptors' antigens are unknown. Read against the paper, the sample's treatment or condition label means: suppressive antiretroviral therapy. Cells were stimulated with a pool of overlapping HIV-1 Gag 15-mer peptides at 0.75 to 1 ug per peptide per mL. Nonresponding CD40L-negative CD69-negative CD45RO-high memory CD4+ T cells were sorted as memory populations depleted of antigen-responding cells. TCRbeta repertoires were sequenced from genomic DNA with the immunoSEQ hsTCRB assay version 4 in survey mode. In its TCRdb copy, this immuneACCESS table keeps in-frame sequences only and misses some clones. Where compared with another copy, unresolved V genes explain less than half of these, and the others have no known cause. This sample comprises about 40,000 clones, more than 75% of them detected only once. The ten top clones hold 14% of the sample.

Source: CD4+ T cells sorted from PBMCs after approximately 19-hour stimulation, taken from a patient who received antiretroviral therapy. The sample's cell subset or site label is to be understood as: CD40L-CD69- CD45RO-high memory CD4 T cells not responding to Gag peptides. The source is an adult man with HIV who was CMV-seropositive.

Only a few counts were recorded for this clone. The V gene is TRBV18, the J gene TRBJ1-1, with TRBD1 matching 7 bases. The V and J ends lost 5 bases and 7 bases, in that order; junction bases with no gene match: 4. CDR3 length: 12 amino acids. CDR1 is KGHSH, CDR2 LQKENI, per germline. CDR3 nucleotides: TGTGCCAGCTCAAGCGACAGGGTTGAAGCTTTCTTT. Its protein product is CASSSDRVEAFF.

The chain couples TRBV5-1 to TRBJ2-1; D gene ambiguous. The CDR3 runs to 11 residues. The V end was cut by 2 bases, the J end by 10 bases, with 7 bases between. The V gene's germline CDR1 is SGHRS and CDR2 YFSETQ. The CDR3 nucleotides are TGCGCCAGCAGCTTCCTCCTAGAGCAGTTCTTC. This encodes CASSFLLEQFF.

CDR3 sequence (DNA): TGTGCCAGCAGACGGCGCGAATTGGGGACCGGGGAGCTGTTTTTT. This codes for CASRRRELGTGELFF. The chain links TRBV5-6 to TRBJ2-2; no clear D gene. From germline, CDR1 is SGHDT and CDR2 YYEEEE. The CDR3 contains 15 residues. V was clipped by 5 bases and J by 5 bases, with 16 bases between them.

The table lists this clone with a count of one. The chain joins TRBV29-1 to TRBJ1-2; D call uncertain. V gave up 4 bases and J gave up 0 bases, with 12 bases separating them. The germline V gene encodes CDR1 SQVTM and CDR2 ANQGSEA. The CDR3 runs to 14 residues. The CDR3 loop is CSVGRSATNYGYTF. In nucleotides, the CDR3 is TGCAGCGTTGGTCGTTCAGCAACTAACTATGGCTACACCTTC.

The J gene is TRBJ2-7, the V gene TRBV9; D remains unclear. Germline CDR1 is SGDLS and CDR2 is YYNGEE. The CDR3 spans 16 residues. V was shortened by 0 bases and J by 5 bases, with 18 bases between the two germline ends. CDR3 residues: CASSVGASGYFDEQYF. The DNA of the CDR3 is TGTGCCAGCAGCGTAGGTGCGTCGGGCTACTTCGACGAGCAGTACTTC.

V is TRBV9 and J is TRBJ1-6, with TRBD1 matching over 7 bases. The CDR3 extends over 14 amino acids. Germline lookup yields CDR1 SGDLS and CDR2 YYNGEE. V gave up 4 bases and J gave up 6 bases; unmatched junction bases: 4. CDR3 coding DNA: TGTGCCAGCAGCCCGACAGGGCTTAATTCACCCCTCCACTTT. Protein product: CASSPTGLNSPLHF.

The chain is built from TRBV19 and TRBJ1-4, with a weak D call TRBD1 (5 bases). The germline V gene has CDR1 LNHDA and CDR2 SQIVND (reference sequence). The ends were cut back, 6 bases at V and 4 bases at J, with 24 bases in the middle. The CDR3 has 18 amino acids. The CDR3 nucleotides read TGTGCCAGTAGGAGAGGGGCGGACTCTTTTATGGTTAATGAAAAACTGTTTTTT. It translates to CASRRGADSFMVNEKLFF. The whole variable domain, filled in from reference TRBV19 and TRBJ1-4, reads DGGITQSPKYLFRKEGQNVTLSCEQNLNHDAMYWYRQDPGQGLRLIYYSQIVNDFQKGDIAEGYSVSREKKESFPLTVTSAQKNPTAFYLCASRRGADSFMVNEKLFFGSGTQLSVL.

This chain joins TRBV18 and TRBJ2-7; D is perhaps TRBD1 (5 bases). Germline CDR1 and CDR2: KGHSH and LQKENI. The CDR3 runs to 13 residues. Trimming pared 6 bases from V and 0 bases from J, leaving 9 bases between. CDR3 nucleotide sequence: TGTGCCAGCTCCCGGCAGGGCTCCTACGAGCAGTACTTC. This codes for CASSRQGSYEQYF.

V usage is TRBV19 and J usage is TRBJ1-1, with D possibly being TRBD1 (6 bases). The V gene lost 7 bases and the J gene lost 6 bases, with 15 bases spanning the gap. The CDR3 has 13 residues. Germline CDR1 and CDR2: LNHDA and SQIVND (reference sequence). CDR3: CASKVGAGAEAFF. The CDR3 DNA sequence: TGTGCCAGTAAGGTGGGGGCTGGAGCTGAAGCTTTCTTT.

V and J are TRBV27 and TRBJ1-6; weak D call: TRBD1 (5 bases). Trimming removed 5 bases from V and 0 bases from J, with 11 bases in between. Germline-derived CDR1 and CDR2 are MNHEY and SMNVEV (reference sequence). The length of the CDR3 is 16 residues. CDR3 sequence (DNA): TGTGCCAGCAGTACAGGAACTTCCTCCTATAATTCACCCCTCCACTTT. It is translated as CASSTGTSSYNSPLHF.

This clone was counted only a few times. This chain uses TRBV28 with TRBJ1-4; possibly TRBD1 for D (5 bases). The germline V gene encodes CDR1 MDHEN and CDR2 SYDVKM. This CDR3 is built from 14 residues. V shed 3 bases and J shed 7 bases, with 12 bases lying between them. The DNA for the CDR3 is TGTGCCAGCAGTTTCTCAGGGAGTGGTGAAAAACTGTTTTTT. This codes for CASSFSGSGEKLFF.

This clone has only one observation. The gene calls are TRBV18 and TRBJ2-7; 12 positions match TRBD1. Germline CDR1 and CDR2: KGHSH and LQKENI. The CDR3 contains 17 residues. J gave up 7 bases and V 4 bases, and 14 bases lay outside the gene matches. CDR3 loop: CASSLPSGRDRGLEQYF. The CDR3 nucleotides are TGTGCCAGCTCACTACCCTCAGGCCGGGACAGGGGGCTTGAGCAGTACTTC.

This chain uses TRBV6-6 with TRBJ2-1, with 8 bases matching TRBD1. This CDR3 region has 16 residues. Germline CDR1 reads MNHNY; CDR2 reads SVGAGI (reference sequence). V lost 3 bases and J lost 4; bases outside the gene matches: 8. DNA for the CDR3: TGTGCCAGCAGTTATCCGGACAGGGATGTTTACAATGAGCAGTTCTTC. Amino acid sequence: CASSYPDRDVYNEQFF.

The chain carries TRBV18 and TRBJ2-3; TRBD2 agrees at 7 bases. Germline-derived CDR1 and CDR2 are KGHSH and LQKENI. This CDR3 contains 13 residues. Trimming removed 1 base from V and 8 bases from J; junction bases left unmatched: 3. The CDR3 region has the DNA TGTGCCAGCTCACCACAGAGGGAGGGTACGCAGTATTTT. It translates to CASSPQREGTQYF. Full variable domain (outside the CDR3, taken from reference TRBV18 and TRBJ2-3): NAGVMQNPRHLVRRRGQEARLRCSPMKGHSHVYWYRQLPEEGLKFMVYLQKENIIDESGMPKERFSAEFPKEGPSILRIQQVVRGDSAAYFCASSPQREGTQYFGPGTRLTVL.

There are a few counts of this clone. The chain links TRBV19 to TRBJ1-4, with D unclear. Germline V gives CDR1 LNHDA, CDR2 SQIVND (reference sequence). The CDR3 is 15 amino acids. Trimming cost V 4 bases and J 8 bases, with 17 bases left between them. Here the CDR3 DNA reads TGTGCCAGTAGTAGAGGAACGGCTACTTTAGAAAAACTGTTTTTT. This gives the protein CASSRGTATLEKLFF.

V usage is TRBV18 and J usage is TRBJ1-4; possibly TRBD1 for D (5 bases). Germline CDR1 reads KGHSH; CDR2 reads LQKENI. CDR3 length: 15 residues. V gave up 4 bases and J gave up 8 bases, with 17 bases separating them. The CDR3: CASSRAGTKSEKLFF. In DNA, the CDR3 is TGTGCCAGCTCACGGGCGGGGACCAAATCAGAAAAACTGTTTTTT.

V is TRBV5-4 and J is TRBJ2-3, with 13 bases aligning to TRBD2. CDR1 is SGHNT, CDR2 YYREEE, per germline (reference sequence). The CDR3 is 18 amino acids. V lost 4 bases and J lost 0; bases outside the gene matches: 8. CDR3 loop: CASSPRTSGRYSTDTQYF. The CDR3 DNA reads TGTGCCAGCAGCCCGAGGACTAGCGGGAGATATAGCACAGATACGCAGTATTTT.

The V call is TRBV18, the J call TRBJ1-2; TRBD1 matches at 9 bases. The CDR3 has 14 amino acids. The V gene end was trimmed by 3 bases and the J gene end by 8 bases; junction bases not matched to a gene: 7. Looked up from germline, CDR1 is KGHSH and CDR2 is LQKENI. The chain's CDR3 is CASSPGTGYLGYTF. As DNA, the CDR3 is TGTGCCAGCTCACCCGGGACAGGGTACCTGGGCTACACCTTC.

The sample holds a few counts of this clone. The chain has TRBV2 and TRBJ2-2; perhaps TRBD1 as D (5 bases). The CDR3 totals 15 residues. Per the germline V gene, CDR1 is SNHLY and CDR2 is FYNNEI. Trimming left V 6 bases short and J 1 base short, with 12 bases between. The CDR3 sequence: CASSPYTGNTGELFF. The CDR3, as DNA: TGTGCCAGCAGCCCCTATACAGGGAACACCGGGGAGCTGTTTTTT.

The CDR3 DNA is TGCAGCGTTACGCCGGGACGCGGGGTGAACACTGAAGCTTTCTTT. Its translation: CSVTPGRGVNTEAFF. The J gene is TRBJ1-1, the V gene TRBV29-1; the D gene is possibly TRBD1 (5 bases). Trimming removed 5 bases from V and 0 bases from J, with 16 bases in between. The CDR3 is 15 residues long. Germline lookup yields CDR1 SQVTM and CDR2 ANQGSEA.

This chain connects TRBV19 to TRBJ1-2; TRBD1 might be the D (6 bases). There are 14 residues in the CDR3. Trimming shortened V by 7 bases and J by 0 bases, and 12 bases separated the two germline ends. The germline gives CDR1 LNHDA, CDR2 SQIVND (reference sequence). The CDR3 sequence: CASIDRTPNYGYTF. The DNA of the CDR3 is TGTGCCAGTATCGACAGGACCCCTAACTATGGCTACACCTTC.

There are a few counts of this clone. CDR3 loop: CASRESVEQFF. In DNA, the CDR3 is TGTGCCAGTAGGGAATCGGTTGAGCAGTTCTTC. The V gene is TRBV19, the J gene TRBJ2-1; D not certain. Trimming left V 6 bases short and J 9 bases short, with 9 bases between. The germline gives CDR1 LNHDA, CDR2 SQIVND (reference sequence). The CDR3 covers 11 residues.

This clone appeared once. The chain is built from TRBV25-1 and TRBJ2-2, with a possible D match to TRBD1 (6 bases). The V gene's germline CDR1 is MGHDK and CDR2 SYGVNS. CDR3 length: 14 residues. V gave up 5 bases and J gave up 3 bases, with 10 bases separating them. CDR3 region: CASSRKGDTGELFF. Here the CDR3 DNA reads TGTGCCAGCAGTAGGAAGGGGGACACCGGGGAGCTGTTTTTT. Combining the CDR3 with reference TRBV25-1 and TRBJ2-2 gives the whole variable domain EADIYQTPRYLVIGTGKKITLECSQTMGHDKMYWYQQDPGMELHLIHYSYGVNSTEKGDLSSESTVSRIRTEHFPLTLESARPSHTSQYLCASSRKGDTGELFFGEGSRLTVL.

The CDR3 nucleotides are TGTGCCAGCAGTTCCCCGGGACTTAGGGGAGGCTACACCTTC. Its protein is CASSSPGLRGGYTF. This chain uses TRBV6-2 or TRBV6-3 with TRBJ1-2; a possible D gene is TRBD1 (5 bases). Trimming left V 4 bases short and J 8 bases short, with 17 bases between. The CDR3 is 14 amino acids. CDR1 and CDR2 (germline): MNHEY, SVGEGT.

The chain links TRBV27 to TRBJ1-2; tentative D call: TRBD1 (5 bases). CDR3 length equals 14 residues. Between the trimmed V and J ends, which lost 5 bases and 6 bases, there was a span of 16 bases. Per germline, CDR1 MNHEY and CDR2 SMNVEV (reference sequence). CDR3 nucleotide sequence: TGTGCCAGCAGTACTTTGGAGGGGTTTGATGGCTACACCTTC. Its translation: CASSTLEGFDGYTF.